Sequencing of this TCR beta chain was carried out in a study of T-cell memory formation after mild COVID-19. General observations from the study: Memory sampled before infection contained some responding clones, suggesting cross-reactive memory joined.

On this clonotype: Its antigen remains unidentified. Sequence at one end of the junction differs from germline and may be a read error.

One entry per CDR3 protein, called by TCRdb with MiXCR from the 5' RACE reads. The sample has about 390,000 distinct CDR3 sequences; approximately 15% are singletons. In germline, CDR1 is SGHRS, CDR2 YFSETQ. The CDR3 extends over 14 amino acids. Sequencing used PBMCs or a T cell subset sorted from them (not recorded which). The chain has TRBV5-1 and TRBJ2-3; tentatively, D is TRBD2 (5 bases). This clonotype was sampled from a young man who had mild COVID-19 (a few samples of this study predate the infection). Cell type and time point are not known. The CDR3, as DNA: TGCGCCAGCAGCTTTGGGGAGCTCCGACTGGGAAGGAATTTT. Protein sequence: CASSFGELRLGRNF. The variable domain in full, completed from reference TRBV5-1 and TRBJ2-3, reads KAGVTQTPRYLIKTRGQQVTLSCSPISGHRSVSWYQQTPGQGLQFLFEYFSETQRNKGNFPGRFSGRQFSNSRSEMNVSTLELGDSALYLCASSFGELRLGRNFGPGTRLTVL.